Each of the 22 T cell receptor beta chains below was sequenced from the same sample in a study of blood T cell repertoires in COVID-19. Libraries were prepared by immunoSEQ multiplex PCR; TCRdb keeps only in-frame clonotypes and omits some of them. Among 100,000 or so clones listed, approximately 76% were seen once. The sequenced sample was peripheral blood. The receptors shown here come from a woman aged 65 to 85 with acute or convalescent COVID-19.

The chain employs TRBV7-8 and TRBJ2-7; tentatively, D is TRBD2 (5 bases). V lost 5 bases and J 3 bases, leaving 11 bases between the germline ends. CDR1 and CDR2 (germline): SGHVS, FQNEAQ. The CDR3 loop spans 13 amino acids. This CDR3 reads CASSPGLIYEQYF. DNA of the CDR3: TGTGCCAGCAGCCCCGGACTGATCTACGAGCAGTACTTC.

The chain employs TRBV6-1 and TRBJ2-3; TRBD2 matches 8 bases. Germline CDR1 reads MNHNS; CDR2 reads SASEGT. CDR3 size: 16 residues. Trimming at V came to 2 bases and at J to 4 bases, leaving 8 bases not matched to a gene. The CDR3 protein is CASSESRGGLADTQYF. The CDR3 DNA sequence: TGTGCCAGCAGTGAATCACGGGGGGGCCTCGCAGATACGCAGTATTTT.

The chain links TRBV11-2 to TRBJ2-7; tentative D call: TRBD1 (5 bases). Deletions cut 0 bases from V and 3 bases from J, with 9 bases between. The V gene's germline CDR1 is SGHAT and CDR2 FQNNGV. The CDR3 contains 14 residues. This CDR3 reads CASSLDGAVYEQYF. DNA for the CDR3: TGTGCCAGCAGCTTAGATGGGGCAGTCTACGAGCAGTACTTC.

The rearrangement joins TRBV19 to TRBJ2-3; 9 nucleotides match TRBD2. V lost 3 bases, J lost 6 bases, and 7 bases stayed unmatched. The CDR3 covers 15 residues. The germline gives CDR1 LNHDA, CDR2 SQIVND (reference sequence). In DNA, the CDR3 is TGTGCCAGTAGTATTGCTAGCGGGGTCACGGATACGCAGTATTTT. As protein: CASSIASGVTDTQYF. The full variable domain, in which reference TRBV19 and TRBJ2-3 provide the parts outside the CDR3, is DGGITQSPKYLFRKEGQNVTLSCEQNLNHDAMYWYRQDPGQGLRLIYYSQIVNDFQKGDIAEGYSVSREKKESFPLTVTSAQKNPTAFYLCASSIASGVTDTQYFGPGTRLTVL.

This chain joins TRBV6-5 and TRBJ1-1, with D maybe TRBD1 (6 bases). Per germline, CDR1 MNHEY and CDR2 SVGAGI. Trimming left V 4 bases short and J 6 bases short, with 15 bases between. The CDR3 sequence is 14 residues long. CDR3: CASSLRGRGPEAFF. The DNA for the CDR3 is TGTGCCAGCAGTTTGCGAGGCAGGGGCCCTGAAGCTTTCTTT.

The chain joins TRBV4-3 to TRBJ1-1; no definite D call. CDR3 length: 13 amino acids. Germline V gives CDR1 LGHNA, CDR2 YSLEER. V was pared by 4 bases and J by 4 bases, with 10 bases between. The CDR3 DNA reads as TGCGCCAGCAGCCGTACCCGGGGCACTGAAGCTTTCTTT. It codes for CASSRTRGTEAFF.

The rearrangement joins TRBV19 to TRBJ1-5, with D maybe TRBD1 (6 bases). Germline V gene lookup returns CDR1 LNHDA and CDR2 SQIVND (reference sequence). The CDR3 is 17 amino acids. V lost 4 bases and J 0 bases, leaving 16 bases between the germline ends. As DNA, the CDR3 is TGTGCCAGTAGTAAAGGGGGTATTACGGATAGCAATCAGCCCCAGCATTTT. This sequence encodes CASSKGGITDSNQPQHF.

The V and J genes are TRBV3-1 (or the pseudogene TRBV3-2) and TRBJ2-7; TRBD1 matches at 7 bases. There are 14 residues in the CDR3. The ends lost 4 bases at V and 5 bases at J; junction bases unmatched: 8. The germline gives CDR1 LGHDT, CDR2 YNNKEL (reference sequence). Here the CDR3 reads CASSRQGSSHEQYF. In DNA form, the CDR3 reads TGTGCCAGCAGCCGACAGGGATCGAGCCACGAGCAGTACTTC.

The chain uses TRBV18 and TRBJ1-3; D not resolved. V was clipped by 3 bases and J by 0 bases, with 9 bases between them. CDR1 and CDR2 from the germline V gene are KGHSH and LQKENI. The CDR3 totals 15 residues. The CDR3 DNA follows: TGTGCCAGCTCACCGGCAGTCCTCTCTGGAAACACCATATATTTT. Translated: CASSPAVLSGNTIYF.

This clone was observed at least ten times. CDR3: CARLSRRGGPGWEQYF. The CDR3 DNA reads as TGCGCCCGCTTGAGCCGTCGGGGGGGCCCGGGGTGGGAGCAGTACTTC. This chain connects TRBV5-1 to TRBJ2-7, with 8 nucleotides matching TRBD2. Germline CDR1 SGHRS, CDR2 YFSETQ. CDR3 size: 16 residues. After removal of 10 bases from V and 7 bases from J, the junction contained 22 bases not matched to a gene.

The chain employs TRBV21-1 and TRBJ2-1; TRBD2, the table's D call, lacks a check against the DNA. TRBV21-1 is tagged as a pseudogene. This CDR3 has 17 residues. CDR3 in DNA: TGTGCCAGCAGCAAAGACGGGCTAGCGGGACCTTACAATGAGCAGTTCTTC. Encoded protein: CASSKDGLAGPYNEQFF.

The J gene is TRBJ1-5, the V gene TRBV19; unclear D gene. V was clipped by 1 base and J by 0 bases, with 10 bases between them. Germline V CDR1 and CDR2: LNHDA, SQIVND (reference sequence). This CDR3 region has 16 residues. The CDR3 nucleotides are TGTGCCAGTAGTATAGGAGTTTACTATAGCAATCAGCCCCAGCATTTT. Translating gives CASSIGVYYSNQPQHF. The full variable domain, its missing parts supplied by reference TRBV19 and TRBJ1-5, is DGGITQSPKYLFRKEGQNVTLSCEQNLNHDAMYWYRQDPGQGLRLIYYSQIVNDFQKGDIAEGYSVSREKKESFPLTVTSAQKNPTAFYLCASSIGVYYSNQPQHFGDGTRLSIL.

The chain is built from TRBV5-1 and TRBJ2-3; TRBD1 matches 11 bases. The CDR3 has 16 amino acids. CDR1 and CDR2 from the germline V gene are SGHRS and YFSETQ. With V trimmed by 5 bases and J by 2 bases, 7 bases remained unmatched. Written as DNA, the CDR3 is TGCGCCAGCAGTCGGGACAGGGGGGATTCCACAGATACGCAGTATTTT. Encoded protein: CASSRDRGDSTDTQYF.

In its sample, this clone was seen once. V gene TRBV5-1 combines with J gene TRBJ1-4; TRBD1 might be the D (5 bases). V dropped 4 bases and J dropped 4 bases, with 17 bases sitting between them. This CDR3 region has 16 residues. Per the germline V gene, CDR1 is SGHRS and CDR2 is YFSETQ. The CDR3 is CASSPRGQGDNEKLFF. The CDR3 DNA is TGCGCCAGCAGCCCGCGGGGCCAGGGCGATAATGAAAAACTGTTTTTT.

The J gene is TRBJ2-3, the V gene TRBV29-1, with D unresolved. Germline lookup yields CDR1 SQVTM and CDR2 ANQGSEA. Deletions cut 1 base from V and 6 bases from J, with 5 bases between. This CDR3 has 11 amino acids. The CDR3 DNA is TGCAGCGTTGAAGGAACTGATACGCAGTATTTT. Translated: CSVEGTDTQYF.

The rearrangement joins TRBV2 to TRBJ1-1, with a weak D call TRBD1 (6 bases). CDR3 length equals 13 residues. V gave up 6 bases and J gave up 1 base, with 9 bases separating them. Per the germline V gene, CDR1 is SNHLY and CDR2 is FYNNEI. The CDR3 spells CASRDSRNTEAFF. The CDR3 nucleotides are TGTGCCAGCAGGGACAGCCGGAACACTGAAGCTTTCTTT.

Only a few counts were recorded for this clone. The V call is TRBV13, the J call TRBJ1-1; 7 bases line up with TRBD1. The CDR3 totals 13 residues. Germline V gene sequence: CDR1 PRHDT, CDR2 FYEKMQ (reference sequence). Unmatched junction bases numbered 1, after V lost 1 base and J lost 5 bases. The CDR3 spells CASSLEDRTEAFF. The CDR3 bases are TGTGCCAGCAGCTTAGAGGACAGGACTGAAGCTTTCTTT.

This clone has a handful of counts. This rearrangement joins TRBV7-6 to TRBJ1-1; 8 nucleotides align to TRBD1. The ends lost 4 bases at V and 1 base at J; junction bases unmatched: 5. This CDR3 region has 15 residues. Germline-derived CDR1 and CDR2 are SGHVS and FNYEAQ. This chain's CDR3 is CASSSPGGRNTEAFF. In DNA form, the CDR3 reads TGTGCCAGCAGCTCCCCAGGGGGCAGGAACACTGAAGCTTTCTTT.

This chain uses TRBV5-5 with TRBJ2-1; 8 nucleotides agree with TRBD1. Germline CDR1 and CDR2: SGHKS and YYEKEE (reference sequence). V shed 9 bases, J shed 1 base, and the junction held 9 bases outside the gene matches. The CDR3 consists of 15 residues. CDR3 sequence reads: CATQSDRGSYNEQFF. The CDR3 DNA reads as TGTGCCACCCAATCAGACAGGGGTTCCTACAATGAGCAGTTCTTC.

The chain uses TRBV5-1 and TRBJ2-7; 7 nucleotides line up with TRBD2. Germline CDR1 SGHRS, CDR2 YFSETQ. This CDR3 spans 17 amino acids. Trimming cost V 0 bases and J 2 bases; bases outside gene matches: 11. The CDR3 nucleotides read TGCGCCAGCAGCTTGGGAGCGGGGAAAGTTAAGACCTACGAGCAGTACTTC. It specifies CASSLGAGKVKTYEQYF. The variable domain in full, completed from reference TRBV5-1 and TRBJ2-7, reads KAGVTQTPRYLIKTRGQQVTLSCSPISGHRSVSWYQQTPGQGLQFLFEYFSETQRNKGNFPGRFSGRQFSNSRSEMNVSTLELGDSALYLCASSLGAGKVKTYEQYFGPGTRLTVT.

The chain is built from TRBV5-1 and TRBJ1-1, with D perhaps matching TRBD1 (5 bases). This CDR3 region has 15 residues. V was shortened by 0 bases and J by 0 bases, with 9 bases between the two germline ends. Looked up from germline, CDR1 is SGHRS and CDR2 is YFSETQ. CDR3 coding DNA: TGCGCCAGCAGCTTGGGACAGAAGATGAACACTGAAGCTTTCTTT. It codes for CASSLGQKMNTEAFF.

The V and J genes are TRBV19 and TRBJ2-7; the D gene is possibly TRBD1 (6 bases). The CDR3 has 15 residues. Between the trimmed V and J ends, which lost 3 bases and 0 bases, there was a span of 12 bases. Germline loops: CDR1 LNHDA, CDR2 SQIVND (reference sequence). The CDR3: CASSIGTPSSYEQYF. The DNA of the CDR3 is TGTGCCAGTAGTATCGGGACACCGAGCTCCTACGAGCAGTACTTC.